Below, one T cell receptor (beta chain) is given with its context. This entry belongs to a study of blood T cell repertoires in COVID-19. This CDR3 is 15 amino acids long. The germline V and J ends were trimmed by 2 bases and 1 base, with 12 bases remaining between them. Germline V lookup: CDR1 SEHNR, CDR2 FQNEAQ (reference sequence). Here immunoSEQ multiplex PCR was the method, and the copy in TCRdb shows in-frame clones only, minus some. The table lists about 270,000 clones, roughly nine tenths of them singletons, with over 2% in the top ten. The sequence derives from a woman aged 18-29 years who had recovered from COVID-19. The sequenced sample was PBMCs or T cells enriched from blood (not recorded which). The chain recombines TRBV7-9 with TRBJ2-7; maybe TRBD1 (6 bases). CDR3 sequence reads: CASSLRDTGSYEQYF. The DNA of the CDR3 is TGTGCCAGCAGCTTACGGGACACTGGATCCTACGAGCAGTACTTC.